This T cell receptor beta chain is from a study of T-cell reconstitution after alpha-beta-depleted transplantation in children. The trim removed 0 bases at V and 3 bases at J, leaving 8 bases unmatched. The CDR3 is 16 residues long. Per the germline V gene, CDR1 is SGHVS and CDR2 is FQNEAQ. Researchers prepared the TCRbeta library using unique molecular identifiers, the study reports. Each CDR3 protein gets one entry after TCRdb re-called the PCR reads with MiXCR. The sample contains almost 500,000 distinct CDR3 sequences, around an eighth of which appear only once. This specimen consisted of PBMCs from the stem cell graft donor, obtained from the stem cell graft. This sequence originates from a human donor who donated a stem cell graft to a child with combined immunodeficiency. The chain links TRBV7-8 to TRBJ2-7; 7 nucleotides agree with TRBD1. The CDR3 nucleotides are TGTGCCAGCAGCTTAGCCCACAGGGGATCGGACTACGAGCAGTACTTC. This translates into CASSLAHRGSDYEQYF. The variable domain in full, completed from reference TRBV7-8 and TRBJ2-7, reads GAGVSQSPRYKVAKRGQDVALRCDPISGHVSLFWYQQALGQGPEFLTYFQNEAQLDKSGLPSDRFFAERPEGSVSTLKIQRTQQEDSAVYLCASSLAHRGSDYEQYFGPGTRLTVT.